Given below is one TCR beta chain in context. Its antigen is undetermined. Quantitative 5'-RACE with molecular barcodes produced the TCR beta libraries. A single record per CDR3 protein comes from TCRdb applying MiXCR to the 5' RACE reads. The sample consists of around 770,000 distinct CDR3 sequences, over 9.5% of them appearing once. This sample was included in a study of CD8 T cells in ankylosing spondylitis. Study-wide results and caveats: Seemingly characteristic of ankylosing spondylitis blood was a TCR beta motif consisting of roughly 8 highly homologous variants. Some of these motif variants have turned up before, in reports on reactive arthritis synovial fluid and blood. Significant enrichment of disease-linked clones was reportedly seen in matched ankylosing spondylitis synovial fluid.

The CDR3 loop spans 18 amino acids. V lost 7 bases to trimming and J lost 0 bases; unmatched junction nucleotides: 10. Germline V lookup: CDR1 ENHRY, CDR2 SYGVKD. The V and J genes are TRBV10-3 and TRBJ2-6; 9 nucleotides line up with TRBD1. The source is a male donor with ankylosing spondylitis. Sequences were obtained from blood, either unsorted or a sorted T cell fraction (not recorded which). The CDR3 DNA follows: TGTGCCATCAACCCGGGACAGGGACCATTCTCTGGGGCCAACGTCCTGACTTTC. Amino acids: CAINPGQGPFSGANVLTF.